This TCR beta chain was documented in a study of T-cell memory formation after mild COVID-19. TCRdb redid the calling of the 5' RACE reads with MiXCR, one entry per CDR3 protein. Here the sample spans around 250,000 distinct CDR3 sequences, 16% being singletons. The ends lost 5 bases at V and 7 bases at J; junction bases unmatched: 3. CDR3 length: 12 residues. CDR1 and CDR2 from the germline V gene are MNHEY and SVGAGI. Sequencing was carried out using PBMCs or a T cell subset sorted from them (not recorded which). This chain connects TRBV6-5 to TRBJ1-2; 8 bases fit TRBD1. The sequence came from a man aged 18-30 years who had mild COVID-19 (a few samples of this study predate the infection). Cell type and time point are not known. The CDR3 reads CASSPDRGGYTF. The CDR3 bases are TGTGCCAGCAGTCCAGACAGGGGTGGCTACACCTTC.